These T cell receptor beta chains were read from a single sample in a study of regulatory T cells in long-lasting Graves disease. TCRdb reanalysed the multiplex PCR reads using MiXCR and keeps one entry per CDR3 protein. The data show about 470,000 distinct CDR3 sequences, 14% to 15% seen once. These data also featured in a second study, about T cells in Graves' hyperthyroidism and ophthalmopathy.

Material: peripheral blood mononuclear cells (PBMCs), obtained at new diagnosis, from a patient treated with antithyroid drugs. The receptor set was obtained from a woman in her twenties or thirties with Graves disease. Each CDR3 is given with its conserved first and last residue. Each record gives: V gene, clone size, D gene, J gene, CDR3 DNA, CDR3 protein. A D gene is named only where the DNA matches it firmly. Part of the rows lack a size; the others show once, few, many or a class for expanded clones.

TRBV13	many	.	TRBJ2-7	TGTGCCAGCAGCGAAACAAGTTCCTACGAGCAGTACTTC	CASSETSSYEQYF
TRBV2	many	TRBD1	TRBJ1-5	TGTGCCAGCGGAGACAGGGTCAATCAGCCCCAGCATTTT	CASGDRVNQPQHF
TRBV7-3	many	TRBD2	TRBJ2-2	TGTGCCAGCAGCTTAATGGGCGGGAGGTCCGGGGAGCTGTTTTTT	CASSLMGGRSGELFF
TRBV4-2	.	.	TRBJ1-5	TGTGCCAGCAGCCAAGAGGGAGGGGCCGAGCCCCAGCATTTT	CASSQEGGAEPQHF
TRBV20-1	many	.	TRBJ2-1	TGCAGCCCCAGCCCCGGATACAATGAGCAGTTCTTC	CSPSPGYNEQFF
TRBV16	many	.	TRBJ2-7	TGTGCCAGCAGCCAAGGAGTCTTGGGGGACGAGCAGTACTTC	CASSQGVLGDEQYF
TRBV10-3	many	TRBD2	TRBJ2-1	TGTGCCATCAGTGATTTACAGCGGGAGGTCGATGAGCAGTTCTTC	CAISDLQREVDEQFF
TRBV19	.	TRBD1	TRBJ1-1	TGTGCCAGTAGTGGGGGACAGTCGAACGGAGAAGCTTTCTTT	CASSGGQSNGEAFF
TRBV10-3	many	TRBD2	TRBJ2-7	TGTGCCTCCGGGACTAGCGGGTTCGAGCAGTACTTC	CASGTSGFEQYF
TRBV10-3	.	TRBD1	TRBJ1-4	TGTGCCATCAGCCCTCAGGGGGCAGGGGCTAATGAAAAACTGTTTTTT	CAISPQGAGANEKLFF
TRBV9	many	.	TRBJ1-1	TGTGCCAGCAGCCCCCCCGAAGGGCACAACACTGAAGCTTTCTTT	CASSPPEGHNTEAFF
TRBV10-1	many	TRBD1	TRBJ2-7	TGCGCCAGCAGTGAGGGGACAGGGAGAGACTACGAGCAGTACTTC	CASSEGTGRDYEQYF
TRBV7-2	many	.	TRBJ2-2	TGTGCCAGCAGCCAAGAGATGTTCCTGAGGCTGTTTTTT	CASSQEMFLRLFF
TRBV20-1	.	TRBD1	TRBJ1-4	TGCAGTGGCGCAACAGGGGGCAGGAATGAAAAACTGCTTTTT	CSGATGGRNEKLLF
TRBV7-8	many	.	TRBJ2-3	TGTGCCAGCAGCTCTAGGTCGGGCGGAGATACGCAGTATTTT	CASSSRSGGDTQYF
TRBV15	.	TRBD2	TRBJ2-1	TGTGCCACCAGCAGCACTAGCGGGAGCATCAATGAGCAGTTCTTC	CATSSTSGSINEQFF
TRBV5-6	many	TRBD2	TRBJ2-3	TGTGCCAGCAGCTATGGACTAGCGGGCACAGATACGCAGTATTTT	CASSYGLAGTDTQYF
TRBV7-2	many	TRBD2	TRBJ2-3	TGTGCCAGCAGCTCAAATTCGATACTAGCGGGAGAGAGCCCCCCTCGTGGAGATACGCAGTATTTT	CASSSNSILAGESPPRGDTQYF
TRBV29-1	many	.	TRBJ2-7	TGCAGCGTTGCTCAGGGAAGGGCCTACGAGCAGTACTTC	CSVAQGRAYEQYF
TRBV6-5	many	.	TRBJ2-7	TGTGCCAGCAGTTATTCCCATTTCGGCGAGCAGTACTTC	CASSYSHFGEQYF
TRBV6-5	.	.	TRBJ2-7	TGTGCCAGCAGTTTATCGATTGGACAAGCCGCCTACGAGCAGTACTTC	CASSLSIGQAAYEQYF
TRBV24-1	few	.	TRBJ2-3	TGTGCCACCAGTTCTACAGGGACTAGCACAGATACGCAGTATTTT	CATSSTGTSTDTQYF
TRBV20-1	many	TRBD2	TRBJ2-3	TGCAGTGCTCTGGGGGGGGATACGCAGTATTTT	CSALGGDTQYF
TRBV28	.	.	TRBJ2-5	TGTGCCAGCAGTTTACCTCCGTGGGGGACATTGTACCAAGAGACCCAGTACTTC	CASSLPPWGTLYQETQYF
TRBV6-2/TRBV6-3	many	.	TRBJ2-1	TGTGCCAGCAGTTATTGGAGCGGCTACAATGAGCAGTTCTTC	CASSYWSGYNEQFF
TRBV20-1	many	TRBD1	TRBJ2-7	TGCAGTGCCGGGACAGGGGGGCTCGAGCAGTACTTC	CSAGTGGLEQYF
TRBV11-2	many	TRBD2	TRBJ2-1	TGTGCCAGCAGCCCACTCCGCGGGACTAGCGGGACACTATACAATGAGCAGTTCTTC	CASSPLRGTSGTLYNEQFF
TRBV4-2	.	.	TRBJ2-7	TGTGCCAGCAGCCAAGACGACCGAAGCTCCTACGAGCAGTACTTC	CASSQDDRSSYEQYF
TRBV6-2/TRBV6-3	many	.	TRBJ2-7	TGTGCCAGCAGTTACTCACAGGGAGTGGGTACCTACGAGCAGTACTTC	CASSYSQGVGTYEQYF
TRBV7-3	few	TRBD1	TRBJ2-2	TGTGCCAGCAGTAGAACCGGGACAGGGACCGGGGAGCTGTTTTTT	CASSRTGTGTGELFF